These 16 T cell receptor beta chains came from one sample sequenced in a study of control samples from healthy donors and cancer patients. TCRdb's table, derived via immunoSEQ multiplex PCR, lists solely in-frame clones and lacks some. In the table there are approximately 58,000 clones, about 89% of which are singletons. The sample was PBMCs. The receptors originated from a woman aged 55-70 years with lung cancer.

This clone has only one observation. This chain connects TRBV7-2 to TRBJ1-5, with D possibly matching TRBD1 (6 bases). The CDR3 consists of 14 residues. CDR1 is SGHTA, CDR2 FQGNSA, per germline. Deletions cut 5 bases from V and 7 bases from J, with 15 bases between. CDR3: CASSLFTGPQPQHF. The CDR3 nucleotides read TGTGCCAGCAGCCTATTCACAGGGCCCCAGCCCCAGCATTTT.

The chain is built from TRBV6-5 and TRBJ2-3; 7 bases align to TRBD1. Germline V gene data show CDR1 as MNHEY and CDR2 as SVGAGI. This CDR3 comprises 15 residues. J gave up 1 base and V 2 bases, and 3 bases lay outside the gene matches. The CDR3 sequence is CASSYAGGRTDTQYF. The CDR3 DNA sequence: TGTGCCAGCAGTTACGCAGGGGGACGCACAGATACGCAGTATTTT.

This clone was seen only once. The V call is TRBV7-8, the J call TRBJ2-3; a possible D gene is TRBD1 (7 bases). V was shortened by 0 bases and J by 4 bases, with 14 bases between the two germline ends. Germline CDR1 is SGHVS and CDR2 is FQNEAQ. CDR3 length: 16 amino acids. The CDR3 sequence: CASSLAEEGASDTQYF. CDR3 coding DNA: TGTGCCAGCAGCTTAGCGGAGGAGGGGGCATCAGATACGCAGTATTTT.

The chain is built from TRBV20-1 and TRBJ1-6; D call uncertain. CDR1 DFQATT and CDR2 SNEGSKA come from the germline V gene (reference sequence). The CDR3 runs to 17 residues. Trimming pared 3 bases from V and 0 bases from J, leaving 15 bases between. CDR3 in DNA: TGCAGTGCTAGTCGTGGAGGAAGGAGCTCCTATAATTCACCCCTCCACTTT. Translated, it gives CSASRGGRSSYNSPLHF.

The CDR3 reads CASSPTGASIEQYF. CDR3 coding DNA: TGCGCCAGCTCTCCAACGGGGGCGAGTATCGAGCAGTACTTC. The chain has TRBV5-1 and TRBJ2-7; D could derive from TRBD1 or TRBD2 (6 bases each). The CDR3 has 14 amino acids. Trimming took off 7 bases at V and 6 bases at J, with 20 bases between the two ends. Germline loops: CDR1 SGHRS, CDR2 YFSETQ.

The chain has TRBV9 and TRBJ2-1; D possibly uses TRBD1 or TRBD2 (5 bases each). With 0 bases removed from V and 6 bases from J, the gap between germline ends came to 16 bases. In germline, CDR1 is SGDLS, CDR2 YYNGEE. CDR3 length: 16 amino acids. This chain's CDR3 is CASSVGSGRGINEQFF. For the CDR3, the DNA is TGTGCCAGCAGCGTAGGGTCAGGGAGAGGTATCAATGAGCAGTTCTTC.

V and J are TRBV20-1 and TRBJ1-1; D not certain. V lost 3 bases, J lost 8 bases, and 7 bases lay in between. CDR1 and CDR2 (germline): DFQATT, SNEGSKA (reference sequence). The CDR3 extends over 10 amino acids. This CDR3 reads CSASLREAFF. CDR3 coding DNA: TGCAGTGCTAGTTTGAGAGAAGCTTTCTTT.

As DNA, the CDR3 is TGTGCCAGCAGCAAGGCTGAGGGGTACTCCTACGAGCAGTACTTC. Its protein product is CASSKAEGYSYEQYF. The chain joins TRBV21-1 to TRBJ2-7. TRBV21-1 is reported as a pseudogene. This CDR3 is built from 15 residues.

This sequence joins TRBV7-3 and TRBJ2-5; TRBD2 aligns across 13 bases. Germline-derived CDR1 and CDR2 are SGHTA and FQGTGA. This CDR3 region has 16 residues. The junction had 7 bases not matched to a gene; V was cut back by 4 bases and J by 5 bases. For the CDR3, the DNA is TGTGCCAGCAGCTCAGGACTAGCGGGAGACGGCGAGACCCAGTACTTC. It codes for CASSSGLAGDGETQYF.

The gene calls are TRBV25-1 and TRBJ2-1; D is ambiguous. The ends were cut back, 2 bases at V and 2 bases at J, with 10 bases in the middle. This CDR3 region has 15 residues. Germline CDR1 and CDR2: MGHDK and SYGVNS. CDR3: CASSEGQKAYNEQFF. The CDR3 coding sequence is TGTGCCAGCAGTGAAGGGCAGAAAGCCTACAATGAGCAGTTCTTC.

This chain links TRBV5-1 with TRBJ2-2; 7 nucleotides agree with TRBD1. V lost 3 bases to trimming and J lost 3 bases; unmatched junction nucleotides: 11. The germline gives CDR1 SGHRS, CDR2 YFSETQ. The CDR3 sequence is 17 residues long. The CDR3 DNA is TGCGCCAGCAGCTCGGCCGGAAGGGGGCGAGACACCGGGGAGCTGTTTTTT. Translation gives CASSSAGRGRDTGELFF.

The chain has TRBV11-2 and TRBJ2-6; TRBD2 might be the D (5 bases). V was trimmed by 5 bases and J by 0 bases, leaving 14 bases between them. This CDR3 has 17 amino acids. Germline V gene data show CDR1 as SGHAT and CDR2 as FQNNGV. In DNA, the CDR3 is TGTGCCAGCAGCCTGAAGACTATATCCTCTGGGGCCAACGTCCTGACTTTC. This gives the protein CASSLKTISSGANVLTF.

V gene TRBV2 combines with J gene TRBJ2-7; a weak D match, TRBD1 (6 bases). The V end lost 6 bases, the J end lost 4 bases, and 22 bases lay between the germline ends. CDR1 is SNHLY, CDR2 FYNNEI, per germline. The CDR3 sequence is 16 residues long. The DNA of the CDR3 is TGTGCCAGCAGGAAAAGACCAGCTCTACAGGGATACGAGCAGTACTTC. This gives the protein CASRKRPALQGYEQYF.

The CDR3 DNA sequence: TGTGCCAGCAGCCCCCGGACAGGGATTAACTATGGCTACACCTTC. It translates to CASSPRTGINYGYTF. J is TRBJ1-2 and V is TRBV7-8, with TRBD1 identical over 8 bases. Germline V CDR1 and CDR2: SGHVS, FQNEAQ. The ends lost 5 bases at V and 1 base at J; junction bases unmatched: 6. The CDR3 totals 15 residues.

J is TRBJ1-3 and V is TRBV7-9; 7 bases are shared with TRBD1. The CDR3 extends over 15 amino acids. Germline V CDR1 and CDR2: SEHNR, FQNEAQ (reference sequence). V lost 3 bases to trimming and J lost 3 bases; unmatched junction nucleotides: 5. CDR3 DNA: TGTGCCAGCAGCTTGGAAGGGGGCCTTGGAAACACCATATATTTT. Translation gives CASSLEGGLGNTIYF.

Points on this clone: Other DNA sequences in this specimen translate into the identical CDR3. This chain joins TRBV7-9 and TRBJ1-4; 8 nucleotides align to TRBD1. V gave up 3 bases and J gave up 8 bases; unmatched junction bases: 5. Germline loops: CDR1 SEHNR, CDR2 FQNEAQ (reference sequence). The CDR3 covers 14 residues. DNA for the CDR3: TGTGCCAGCAGCTTCGGACAGGGCGGAGAAAAACTGTTTTTT. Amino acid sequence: CASSFGQGGEKLFF.